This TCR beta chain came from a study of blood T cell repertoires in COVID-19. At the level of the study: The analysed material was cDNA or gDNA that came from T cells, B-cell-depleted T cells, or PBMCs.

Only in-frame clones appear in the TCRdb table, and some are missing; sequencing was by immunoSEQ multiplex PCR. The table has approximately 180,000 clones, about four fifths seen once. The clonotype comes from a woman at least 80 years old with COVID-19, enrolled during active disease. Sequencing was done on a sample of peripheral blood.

CDR3 in amino acids: CASSLVGGDGGYTF. CDR3 nucleotides: TGCGCCAGCAGCTTGGTTGGAGGGGACGGTGGCTACACCTTC. V gene TRBV5-1 combines with J gene TRBJ1-2; perhaps TRBD1 as D (5 bases). This CDR3 comprises 14 residues. The germline V gene has CDR1 SGHRS and CDR2 YFSETQ. Trimming shortened V by 0 bases and J by 7 bases, and 13 bases separated the two germline ends.